What follows are 32 T cell receptor beta chains derived from one specimen sequenced in a study of cytomegalovirus exposure and HLA in healthy donors (TCRdb year 2017). Libraries were made using the immunoSEQ multiplex PCR assay. The multiplex PCR relied on a mix of 60 forward primers for TCR Vbeta segments and 13 reverse primers for TCR Jbeta segments. This is the immuneACCESS table as TCRdb keeps it, with only in-frame sequences that have V and J called. A part of the clones is gone; compared with another copy, unresolved V genes explain less than half, and the rest is unexplained. Present in this sample are some 130,000 clones, 63% of which were seen just once. The top ten clones comprise 10% of the sample. Sequencing was carried out using PBMCs. These receptors all come from a man in his forties or fifties in good health and CMV-seropositive.

The rearrangement uses TRBV7-9 and TRBJ2-3; a possible D gene is TRBD1 (5 bases). Between the trimmed V and J ends, which lost 5 bases and 4 bases, there was a span of 10 bases. CDR3 length equals 13 residues. The V gene's germline CDR1 is SEHNR and CDR2 FQNEAQ (reference sequence). The CDR3 bases are TGTGCCAGCAGCCCAGACAGTTCAGATACGCAGTATTTT. This gives the protein CASSPDSSDTQYF.

A single count supports this clone. The CDR3 DNA follows: TGTGCCTGGAGAAGTCGGGACAGATATGGCTACACCTTC. Its protein is CAWRSRDRYGYTF. The chain has TRBV30 and TRBJ1-2, with TRBD1 identical over 7 bases. The V and J ends lost 3 bases and 5 bases, in that order; junction bases with no gene match: 6. The germline V gene encodes CDR1 GTSNPN and CDR2 SVGIG (reference sequence). The CDR3 length is 13 residues.

This chain links TRBV10-3 with TRBJ2-3; a weak D match, TRBD2 (6 bases). The CDR3 has 15 amino acids. Trimming left V 5 bases short and J 4 bases short, with 16 bases between. Germline loops: CDR1 ENHRY, CDR2 SYGVKD. In DNA, the CDR3 is TGTGCCATCAGTTCGTTCCAGGAGGGCGCAGATACGCAGTATTTT. Its protein product is CAISSFQEGADTQYF.

A word on this clone: Its ends do not fully match the called genes, so a read error is possible. This rearrangement joins TRBV27 to TRBJ2-3; 10 bases are shared with TRBD2. This CDR3 has 15 amino acids. CDR1 and CDR2 (germline): MNHEY, SMNVEV (reference sequence). CDR3 sequence (DNA): TGTGCCAGCAGTGGCATAGCGGGAGGCACGGATACGCAGTATTTT. Translation: CASSGIAGGTDTQYF.

This chain connects TRBV9 to TRBJ2-1, with TRBD1 matching 7 bases. The V gene end was trimmed by 0 bases and the J gene end by 10 bases; junction bases not matched to a gene: 4. The CDR3 is made up of 13 amino acids. CDR1 and CDR2 from the germline V gene are SGDLS and YYNGEE. CDR3 sequence: CASSVGRGREQFF. CDR3 DNA: TGTGCCAGCAGCGTAGGAAGGGGGCGGGAGCAGTTCTTC.

The J gene is TRBJ1-1, the V gene TRBV5-5; maybe TRBD1 (6 bases). Trimming removed 2 bases from V and 4 bases from J, with 9 bases in between. This CDR3 contains 13 residues. The germline V gene encodes CDR1 SGHKS and CDR2 YYEKEE (reference sequence). For the CDR3, the DNA is TGTGCCAGCAGCTTCACAGGGACCACTGAAGCTTTCTTT. Encoded protein: CASSFTGTTEAFF.

This chain uses TRBV6-1 with TRBJ1-6; TRBD1 aligns across 8 bases. The CDR3 loop spans 15 amino acids. Per germline, CDR1 MNHNS and CDR2 SASEGT. Trimming took 6 bases from V and 7 from J; bases not matched to a gene: 8. CDR3 in amino acids: CASSDYRGGNSPLHF. The CDR3 DNA follows: TGTGCCAGCAGCGATTACAGGGGGGGAAATTCACCCCTCCACTTT.

This clone was observed a few times. The rearrangement joins TRBV2 to TRBJ1-1; D possibly corresponds to TRBD1 (6 bases). This CDR3 comprises 11 residues. Germline CDR1 and CDR2: SNHLY and FYNNEI. Trimming removed 6 bases from V and 10 bases from J, with 12 bases in between. Here the CDR3 reads CASRQGRRAFF. CDR3 coding DNA: TGTGCCAGCAGGCAGGGGCGTCGAGCTTTCTTT.

The genes are TRBV18 and TRBJ1-1; TRBD1 matches 9 bases. This CDR3 spans 11 amino acids. Germline V lookup: CDR1 KGHSH, CDR2 LQKENI. V was clipped by 6 bases and J by 8 bases; unmatched bases: 1. The CDR3 here is CASSGTGEAFF. DNA for the CDR3: TGTGCCAGCTCCGGGACAGGGGAAGCTTTCTTT.

This clone showed up just a few times. This rearrangement joins TRBV10-2 to TRBJ1-3; a possible D gene is TRBD1 (6 bases). Per germline, CDR1 WSHSY and CDR2 SAAADI. Deletions cut 8 bases from V and 1 base from J, with 12 bases between. CDR3 length: 14 residues. In DNA form, the CDR3 reads TGCGCCAGCGAGTACAGGGAATCTGGAAACACCATATATTTT. The encoded protein is CASEYRESGNTIYF.

The V call is TRBV5-5, the J call TRBJ1-3, with 7 positions matching TRBD1. This CDR3 comprises 16 residues. Germline V lookup: CDR1 SGHKS, CDR2 YYEKEE (reference sequence). The ends lost 4 bases at V and 4 bases at J; junction bases unmatched: 11. The CDR3 region is CASSTGQVLFGNTIYF. Here the CDR3 DNA reads TGTGCCAGCAGCACTGGACAGGTTCTATTCGGAAACACCATATATTTT.

This clone has just a few counts. The rearrangement joins TRBV28 to TRBJ1-2; tentative D call: TRBD1 (6 bases). Germline CDR1 reads MDHEN; CDR2 reads SYDVKM. The CDR3 spans 12 residues. Trimming left V 3 bases short and J 5 bases short, with 7 bases between. The CDR3 nucleotides read TGTGCCAGCAGTTTCAGGGGTTATGGCTACACCTTC. It yields the protein CASSFRGYGYTF.

The chain links TRBV19 to TRBJ1-1, with 7 bases lining up with TRBD1. Germline-derived CDR1 and CDR2 are LNHDA and SQIVND (reference sequence). The CDR3 loop spans 14 amino acids. Unmatched junction bases numbered 8, after V lost 6 bases and J lost 4 bases. CDR3 in DNA: TGTGCCAGTAGGACCACAGGGGCTGTCACTGAAGCTTTCTTT. Amino acid sequence: CASRTTGAVTEAFF.

This clone was found once. DNA for the CDR3: TGTGCCAGCATGAACTCGGGGACAGCGAACACTGAAGCTTTCTTT. It yields the protein CASMNSGTANTEAFF. V is TRBV6-5 and J is TRBJ1-1; 7 bases align to TRBD1. The junction had 9 bases not matched to a gene; V was cut back by 7 bases and J by 1 base. Germline CDR1 is MNHEY and CDR2 is SVGAGI. This CDR3 comprises 15 residues.

Here the CDR3 reads CAWTRRRLAGGNEQFF. The CDR3 coding sequence is TGTGCCTGGACACGGAGGAGACTAGCGGGAGGTAATGAGCAGTTCTTC. This chain uses TRBV30 with TRBJ2-1; 13 positions agree with TRBD2. J was trimmed by 7 bases and V by 4 bases; bases with no gene match: 10. Germline lookup yields CDR1 GTSNPN and CDR2 SVGIG (reference sequence). The length of the CDR3 is 16 residues.

The chain links TRBV7-2 to TRBJ1-1; D is ambiguous. The V and J ends lost 1 base and 4 bases respectively, with 16 bases between them. This CDR3 contains 16 residues. Looked up from germline, CDR1 is SGHTA and CDR2 is FQGNSA. CDR3 nucleotides: TGTGCCAGCAGCTTAGGGGTGAATTATTGGAGCACTGAAGCTTTCTTT. It encodes CASSLGVNYWSTEAFF.

The chain combines TRBV14 with TRBJ2-1; 9 nucleotides agree with TRBD1. CDR1 and CDR2 from the germline V gene are SGHDN and FVKESK. This CDR3 is 17 amino acids long. V shed 5 bases, J shed 1 base, and the junction held 9 bases outside the gene matches. CDR3 in amino acids: CASSFRQGERSYNEQFF. CDR3 DNA sequence: TGTGCCAGCAGCTTCCGACAGGGGGAGAGGTCCTACAATGAGCAGTTCTTC.

This chain uses TRBV6-6 with TRBJ1-5; D call uncertain. Germline CDR1 is MNHNY and CDR2 is SVGAGI (reference sequence). Trimming cost V 7 bases and J 2 bases, with 15 bases left between them. The CDR3 has 15 amino acids. The CDR3 nucleotides are TGTGCCAGCATCTTACGGGTCGGCGGCAATCAGCCCCAGCATTTT. This codes for CASILRVGGNQPQHF.

This clone has a count of ten or more. The rearrangement uses TRBV19 and TRBJ1-1; a possible D gene is TRBD1 (5 bases). V was clipped by 4 bases and J by 5 bases, with 8 bases between them. Germline CDR1 LNHDA, CDR2 SQIVND (reference sequence). The CDR3 totals 12 residues. CDR3 in amino acids: CASSTGTTEAFF. The CDR3, as DNA: TGTGCCAGTAGTACTGGGACTACTGAAGCTTTCTTT.

The chain joins TRBV5-5 to TRBJ1-2; 9 bases map to TRBD1. The ends lost 1 base at V and 2 bases at J; junction bases unmatched: 3. This CDR3 is 15 amino acids long. The germline gives CDR1 SGHKS, CDR2 YYEKEE (reference sequence). CDR3 sequence (DNA): TGTGCCAGCAGCTTGACAGGGGGCCAGAACTATGGCTACACCTTC. As protein: CASSLTGGQNYGYTF.

V gene TRBV5-1 combines with J gene TRBJ1-1; 9 bases align to TRBD1. The germline gives CDR1 SGHRS, CDR2 YFSETQ. V gave up 4 bases and J gave up 0 bases; unmatched junction bases: 7. The CDR3 sequence is 16 residues long. The CDR3: CASSPGTGSMNTEAFF. DNA for the CDR3: TGCGCCAGCAGCCCAGGGACAGGGAGCATGAACACTGAAGCTTTCTTT.

This CDR3 reads CASTKQGLSTDTQYF. The DNA of the CDR3 is TGTGCCAGCACCAAACAGGGTTTGAGCACAGATACGCAGTATTTT. The J gene is TRBJ2-3, the V gene TRBV9, with a tentative D call TRBD1 (6 bases). The V gene lost 6 bases and the J gene lost 0 bases, with 14 bases spanning the gap. The germline V gene encodes CDR1 SGDLS and CDR2 YYNGEE. The CDR3 is 15 residues long. Combining the CDR3 with reference TRBV9 and TRBJ2-3 gives the whole variable domain DSGVTQTPKHLITATGQRVTLRCSPRSGDLSVYWYQQSLDQGLQFLIQYYNGEERAKGNILERFSAQQFPDLHSELNLSSLELGDSALYFCASTKQGLSTDTQYFGPGTRLTVL.

The chain employs TRBV5-1 and TRBJ1-4; D is undetermined. The CDR3 has 13 residues. Germline CDR1 reads SGHRS; CDR2 reads YFSETQ. Deletions cut 1 base from V and 7 bases from J, with 8 bases between. CDR3 loop: CASSLFPSEKLFF. DNA for the CDR3: TGCGCCAGCAGCTTGTTCCCGAGTGAAAAACTGTTTTTT.

In its sample, this clone was seen a few times. The V and J genes are TRBV6-1 and TRBJ2-2; D unresolved. V was clipped by 2 bases and J by 0 bases, with 13 bases between them. Germline V CDR1 and CDR2: MNHNS, SASEGT. The CDR3 is made up of 17 amino acids. The CDR3 coding sequence is TGTGCCAGCAGTGAACTAGTTCCACACGCGAACACCGGGGAGCTGTTTTTT. Its protein is CASSELVPHANTGELFF.

The gene calls are TRBV9 and TRBJ2-7; tentatively, D is TRBD1 (6 bases). In germline, CDR1 is SGDLS, CDR2 YYNGEE. This CDR3 has 15 amino acids. Trimming cost V 4 bases and J 2 bases, with 16 bases left between them. The CDR3 bases are TGTGCCAGCAGCCCCGAGGGGGTAGGGGCCTACGAGCAGTACTTC. Encoded protein: CASSPEGVGAYEQYF.

The chain uses TRBV6-1 and TRBJ1-2, with 11 bases matching TRBD1. In germline, CDR1 is MNHNS, CDR2 SASEGT. The V and J ends lost 2 bases and 8 bases, in that order; junction bases with no gene match: 4. This CDR3 spans 14 amino acids. The CDR3 DNA sequence: TGTGCCAGCAGTGAACGGACAGGGGGCACCGGCTACACCTTC. Its translation is CASSERTGGTGYTF.

This chain connects TRBV7-3 to TRBJ1-2, with 7 bases fitting TRBD1. The germline V gene has CDR1 SGHTA and CDR2 FQGTGA. This CDR3 contains 13 residues. Trimming cost V 5 bases and J 5 bases; bases outside gene matches: 5. The CDR3 region has the DNA TGTGCCAGCAGCCCAGACAGGGAATATGGCTACACCTTC. Translated, it gives CASSPDREYGYTF.

The rearrangement uses TRBV5-1 and TRBJ2-2; 7 nucleotides match TRBD1. V shed 3 bases and J 0 bases; nucleotides not matched to a gene: 2. This CDR3 spans 15 amino acids. Per the germline V gene, CDR1 is SGHRS and CDR2 is YFSETQ. In nucleotides, the CDR3 is TGCGCCAGCAGCTCACAGGGGTCGAACACCGGGGAGCTGTTTTTT. This sequence encodes CASSSQGSNTGELFF.

This sequence joins TRBV11-3 and TRBJ2-5, with 12 bases lining up with TRBD2. V gave up 1 base and J gave up 1 base; unmatched junction bases: 4. Per germline, CDR1 SGHNT and CDR2 YENEEA. CDR3 length equals 17 residues. CDR3: CASSLGLAGAAQETQYF. In nucleotides, the CDR3 is TGTGCCAGCAGCTTAGGACTAGCGGGGGCGGCCCAAGAGACCCAGTACTTC.

The gene calls are TRBV9 and TRBJ2-7; D might be TRBD1 (5 bases). V was clipped by 2 bases and J by 1 base, with 7 bases between them. This CDR3 comprises 13 residues. The germline CDR1 and CDR2 sequences are SGDLS and YYNGEE. The CDR3 loop is CASSVSGSYEQYF. The CDR3 region has the DNA TGTGCCAGCAGCGTTTCAGGGTCCTACGAGCAGTACTTC.

This chain joins TRBV4-3 and TRBJ2-5; perhaps TRBD1 as D (8 bases). Germline CDR1 LGHNA, CDR2 YSLEER. The CDR3 loop spans 15 amino acids. Between the trimmed V and J ends, which lost 1 base and 5 bases, there was a span of 14 bases. CDR3 amino acids: CASSQVTGGVETQYF. The CDR3 region has the DNA TGCGCCAGCAGCCAAGTCACAGGGGGGGTGGAGACCCAGTACTTC.

The rearrangement joins TRBV7-9 to TRBJ2-1; 7 bases are a match to TRBD2. CDR3 length: 13 amino acids. The J segment lost 4 bases and the V segment lost 3 bases, leaving 0 bases of the junction unmatched. Germline lookup yields CDR1 SEHNR and CDR2 FQNEAQ (reference sequence). The CDR3 loop is CASSFSGYNEQFF. The CDR3 DNA follows: TGTGCCAGCAGCTTTAGCGGGTACAATGAGCAGTTCTTC.